The 28 T cell receptor beta chains below all came from one sample that was sequenced in a study of Ad26.COV2.S vaccination and SARS-CoV-2 variants. Treatment denoted: approximately 18 received Ad26.COV2.S at low or high dose, single or two shots; 5 received placebo; per-sample allocation not given. Sampling happened 63 days after the first vaccine or placebo injection. Sequenced by immunoSEQ multiplex PCR; TCRdb stores in-frame clones only, minus some. Seen here are about 260,000 clones, about 83% observed once, and the top ten hold less than 3%. Sequenced material: peripheral blood, taken in a trial of Ad26.COV2.S vaccine versus placebo. The receptors shown here come from a person between 18 and 65 years old who received the Ad26.COV2.S COVID-19 vaccine or a placebo.

This chain joins TRBV10-3 and TRBJ2-7; D perhaps matches TRBD1 (5 bases). The germline gives CDR1 ENHRY, CDR2 SYGVKD. Between the trimmed V and J ends, which lost 2 bases and 4 bases, there was a span of 18 bases. The CDR3 sequence is 16 residues long. CDR3 protein: CAISEGSAPGWYEQYF. CDR3 sequence (DNA): TGTGCCATCAGTGAGGGCAGCGCCCCAGGGTGGTACGAGCAGTACTTC.

V gene TRBV7-2 combines with J gene TRBJ1-1; no firm D call. The germline CDR1 and CDR2 sequences are SGHTA and FQGNSA. This CDR3 has 14 residues. V was trimmed by 1 base and J by 3 bases, leaving 9 bases between them. The CDR3 sequence is CASSLGVGYTEAFF. CDR3 sequence (DNA): TGTGCCAGCAGCTTAGGAGTGGGGTACACTGAAGCTTTCTTT.

The genes are TRBV3-1 (or the pseudogene TRBV3-2) and TRBJ1-2; 9 nucleotides align to TRBD1. The CDR3 runs 14 residues. The germline gives CDR1 LGHDT, CDR2 YNNKEL (reference sequence). V lost 4 bases and J lost 4; bases outside the gene matches: 4. As DNA, the CDR3 is TGTGCCAGCAGCCCCGGGACAGGGATCTATGGCTACACCTTC. Translation gives CASSPGTGIYGYTF.

V and J are TRBV11-2 and TRBJ2-7; 7 bases agree with TRBD2. The trim removed 1 base at V and 6 bases at J, leaving 3 bases unmatched. This CDR3 region has 13 residues. Germline loops: CDR1 SGHAT, CDR2 FQNNGV. For the CDR3, the DNA is TGTGCCAGCAGCTTAGCCGCGGGAGTCGAGCAGTACGTC. It is translated as CASSLAAGVEQYV.

The rearrangement uses TRBV10-3 and TRBJ2-3; possibly TRBD2 for D (6 bases). V lost 0 bases and J 2 bases, leaving 15 bases between the germline ends. CDR3 length: 17 residues. CDR1 and CDR2 (germline): ENHRY, SYGVKD. In DNA form, the CDR3 reads TGTGCCATCAGTGAGTCCATCGGGGCGGGATTCACAGATACGCAGTATTTT. This translates into CAISESIGAGFTDTQYF.

The chain couples TRBV2 to TRBJ1-3; D uncertain. Germline V gene sequence: CDR1 SNHLY, CDR2 FYNNEI. This CDR3 region has 17 residues. Trimming removed 1 base at V and 4 bases at J, with 17 bases between. CDR3 protein: CASSEVAVDEEGNTIYF. In nucleotides, the CDR3 is TGTGCCAGCAGTGAAGTAGCAGTCGATGAGGAAGGAAACACCATATATTTT.

The gene calls are TRBV12-5 and TRBJ2-1, with 7 bases aligning to TRBD2. Trimming at V came to 5 bases and at J to 6 bases, leaving 13 bases not matched to a gene. The CDR3 extends over 16 amino acids. CDR1 is LGHNT and CDR2 is FRNRAP in the germline V gene. CDR3 region: CASGPPAGVMGNEQFF. The CDR3 bases are TGTGCTAGTGGTCCCCCGGCGGGAGTAATGGGCAATGAGCAGTTCTTC. The full variable domain, with the rest looked up from reference TRBV12-5 and TRBJ2-1, is DARVTQTPRHKVTEMGQEVTMRCQPILGHNTVFWYRQTMMQGLELLAYFRNRAPLDDSGMPKDRFSAEMPDATLATLKIQPSEPRDSAVYFCASGPPAGVMGNEQFFGPGTRLTVL.

The rearrangement joins TRBV2 to TRBJ2-5; D is unclear. Per the germline V gene, CDR1 is SNHLY and CDR2 is FYNNEI. Trimming left V 4 bases short and J 3 bases short, with 12 bases between. There are 14 residues in the CDR3. CDR3 in amino acids: CASSGDGDKETQYF. The CDR3 coding sequence is TGTGCCAGCAGTGGTGATGGGGATAAAGAGACCCAGTACTTC.

The chain employs TRBV5-6 and TRBJ2-3; TRBD1 might be the D (5 bases). The CDR3 spans 14 residues. Looked up from germline, CDR1 is SGHDT and CDR2 is YYEEEE. V dropped 0 bases and J dropped 4 bases, with 9 bases sitting between them. CDR3 bases: TGTGCCAGCAGCTTGGGTCCAGGGCCAGATACGCAGTATTTT. The encoded protein is CASSLGPGPDTQYF.

The chain carries TRBV15 and TRBJ1-4, with D uncertain. V was shortened by 1 base and J by 5 bases, with 8 bases between the two germline ends. The germline CDR1 and CDR2 sequences are LNHNV and YYDKDF (reference sequence). The CDR3 runs 14 residues. The CDR3 loop reads CATSRGSDNEKLFF. For the CDR3, the DNA is TGTGCCACCAGCAGAGGGTCCGACAATGAAAAACTGTTTTTT.

V is TRBV19 and J is TRBJ2-1, with a weak D call TRBD2 (5 bases). Germline assignment: CDR1 LNHDA and CDR2 SQIVND (reference sequence). The CDR3 spans 13 residues. The V end was cut by 11 bases, the J end by 0 bases, with 11 bases between. Written as DNA, the CDR3 is TGTGCCTCTAGCACCCGCTCCTACAATGAGCAGTTCTTC. Its translation is CASSTRSYNEQFF.

The chain recombines TRBV7-2 with TRBJ2-4; no definite D call. CDR1 SGHTA and CDR2 FQGNSA come from the germline V gene. The CDR3 has 16 residues. Trimming left V 5 bases short and J 0 bases short, with 14 bases between. The CDR3: CASSPSIAIAKNIQYF. CDR3 in DNA: TGTGCCAGCAGCCCCTCCATCGCTATAGCCAAAAACATTCAGTACTTC. Full variable domain (remainder filled in from reference TRBV7-2 and TRBJ2-4): GAGVSQSPSNKVTEKGKDVELRCDPISGHTALYWYRQSLGQGLEFLIYFQGNSAPDKSGLPSDRFSAERTGGSVSTLTIQRTQQEDSAVYLCASSPSIAIAKNIQYFGAGTRLSVL.

This clone was seen just once. The chain has TRBV27 and TRBJ2-2; D possibly corresponds to TRBD2 (7 bases). V was clipped by 3 bases and J by 5 bases, with 13 bases between them. Per germline, CDR1 MNHEY and CDR2 SMNVEV (reference sequence). The CDR3 runs to 15 residues. As DNA, the CDR3 is TGTGCCAGCAGTTTCGGGGGGCGTTCGACCGGGGAGCTGTTTTTT. It translates to CASSFGGRSTGELFF.

V gene TRBV4-3 combines with J gene TRBJ1-2; D is uncertain. V dropped 1 base and J dropped 5 bases, with 17 bases sitting between them. CDR3 length: 16 amino acids. Germline values: CDR1 LGHNA, CDR2 YSLEER. CDR3 in DNA: TGCGCCAGCAGCCAAGGATTGGCCCGAGGGCCGTATGGCTACACCTTC. This translates into CASSQGLARGPYGYTF.

The rearrangement joins TRBV7-9 to TRBJ1-1; D remains unclear. The germline V gene encodes CDR1 SEHNR and CDR2 FQNEAQ (reference sequence). Trimming left V 1 base short and J 1 base short, with 10 bases between. This CDR3 is built from 15 residues. The CDR3 here is CASSLDLAGNTEAFF. Here the CDR3 DNA reads TGTGCCAGCAGCTTAGACTTGGCAGGGAACACTGAAGCTTTCTTT.

The chain uses TRBV5-1 and TRBJ2-2, with 14 bases identical to TRBD2. The CDR3 is 20 amino acids. V shed 0 bases and J 6 bases; nucleotides not matched to a gene: 13. Germline CDR1 reads SGHRS; CDR2 reads YFSETQ. In nucleotides, the CDR3 is TGCGCCAGCAGCTTGGGGGACAGGGGACTAGCGGGAGTATATGCCGGGGAGCTGTTTTTT. It specifies CASSLGDRGLAGVYAGELFF. Based on the CDR3 plus reference TRBV5-1 and TRBJ2-2, the full variable domain is KAGVTQTPRYLIKTRGQQVTLSCSPISGHRSVSWYQQTPGQGLQFLFEYFSETQRNKGNFPGRFSGRQFSNSRSEMNVSTLELGDSALYLCASSLGDRGLAGVYAGELFFGEGSRLTVL.

The chain recombines TRBV29-1 with TRBJ2-7; 10 bases align to TRBD1. Germline lookup yields CDR1 SQVTM and CDR2 ANQGSEA. The V segment lost 5 bases and the J segment 4 bases; nucleotides outside the gene matches: 8. The CDR3 is 14 residues long. DNA of the CDR3: TGCAGCGTTTCTACGGACAGGGGGTTGTACGAGCAGTACTTC. It codes for CSVSTDRGLYEQYF.

The CDR3 DNA reads TGTGCCAGCAGCCCTAGGACCTTCCAAGAGACCCAGTACTTC. It is translated as CASSPRTFQETQYF. The V call is TRBV7-2, the J call TRBJ2-5; D not resolved. Germline loops: CDR1 SGHTA, CDR2 FQGNSA. The CDR3 spans 14 residues. With 5 bases removed from V and 1 base from J, the gap between germline ends came to 11 bases.

This chain uses TRBV7-2 with TRBJ2-7, with D tentatively TRBD2 (6 bases). This CDR3 region has 15 residues. Germline CDR1 and CDR2: SGHTA and FQGNSA. Trimming took 5 bases from V and 3 from J, leaving 17 bases between them. Here the CDR3 DNA reads TGTGCCAGCAGCCGCGGAGGGGTGCTAAACTACGAGCAGTACTTC. This translates into CASSRGGVLNYEQYF.

The chain combines TRBV28 with TRBJ1-6; a possible D gene is TRBD1 (6 bases). Germline CDR1 MDHEN, CDR2 SYDVKM. This CDR3 is 14 amino acids long. The V gene lost 3 bases and the J gene lost 6 bases, with 9 bases spanning the gap. The CDR3 nucleotides read TGTGCCAGCAGTTTGGCGGGGGCTAATTCACCCCTCCACTTT. Encoded protein: CASSLAGANSPLHF.

This chain links TRBV11-3 with TRBJ2-3, with unresolved D. CDR3 length: 15 amino acids. CDR1 is SGHNT and CDR2 is YENEEA in the germline V gene. V lost 3 bases and J 2 bases, leaving 12 bases between the germline ends. CDR3 coding DNA: TGTGCCAGCAGCTTGGACGGCCAGAACACAGATACGCAGTATTTT. Its translation is CASSLDGQNTDTQYF. The full variable domain, rest sourced from reference TRBV11-3 and TRBJ2-3, is EAGVVQSPRYKIIEKKQPVAFWCNPISGHNTLYWYLQNLGQGPELLIRYENEEAVDDSQLPKDRFSAERLKGVDSTLKIQPAELGDSAVYLCASSLDGQNTDTQYFGPGTRLTVL.

This clone was recorded once. This rearrangement joins TRBV13 to TRBJ2-2; 8 bases are a match to TRBD2. The CDR3 sequence is 15 residues long. Germline CDR1 and CDR2: PRHDT and FYEKMQ (reference sequence). Unmatched junction bases numbered 8, after V lost 8 bases and J lost 3 bases. The CDR3 region is CASPQTGGYTGELFF. The CDR3, as DNA: TGTGCCAGCCCCCAAACGGGGGGGTACACCGGGGAGCTGTTTTTT.

The chain joins TRBV5-6 to TRBJ1-2, with 9 bases that match TRBD1. V trimming: 5 bases; J trimming: 4 bases; junction bases outside the gene matches: 0. Germline lookup yields CDR1 SGHDT and CDR2 YYEEEE. The length of the CDR3 is 12 residues. CDR3 in amino acids: CASRTGGYGYTF. In nucleotides, the CDR3 is TGTGCCAGCAGGACAGGGGGCTATGGCTACACCTTC. Variable domain in full (rest from reference TRBV5-6 and TRBJ1-2): DAGVTQSPTHLIKTRGQQVTLRCSPKSGHDTVSWYQQALGQGPQFIFQYYEEEERQRGNFPDRFSGHQFPNYSSELNVNALLLGDSALYLCASRTGGYGYTFGSGTRLTVV.

The chain links TRBV4-2 to TRBJ2-1; 10 bases map to TRBD2. Germline loops: CDR1 LGHNA, CDR2 YNFKEQ. The V gene end was trimmed by 0 bases and the J gene end by 1 base; junction bases not matched to a gene: 12. CDR3 size: 20 residues. The CDR3 DNA is TGTGCCAGCAGCCAAGATCCCCAGCGGGGGGGCCCCCGGTCCTACAATGAGCAGTTCTTC. Its protein product is CASSQDPQRGGPRSYNEQFF.

The chain is built from TRBV7-9 and TRBJ1-1; 9 nucleotides match TRBD1. There are 16 residues in the CDR3. V lost 5 bases to trimming and J lost 2 bases; unmatched junction nucleotides: 9. CDR1 is SEHNR, CDR2 FQNEAQ, per germline (reference sequence). CDR3 DNA sequence: TGTGCCAGCAGCACCCGGACAGGGGTCGGAAACACTGAAGCTTTCTTT. Amino acid sequence: CASSTRTGVGNTEAFF.

The chain combines TRBV10-2 with TRBJ1-6, with no clear D. Germline V CDR1 and CDR2: WSHSY, SAAADI. V lost 5 bases, J lost 7 bases, and 12 bases lay in between. This CDR3 comprises 14 residues. CDR3 coding DNA: TGCGCCAGCAGTACGAAGTCTCCAAATTCACCCCTCCACTTT. Translation: CASSTKSPNSPLHF.

The chain joins TRBV2 to TRBJ1-2; no clear D. The CDR3 has 13 amino acids. V lost 6 bases and J 9 bases, leaving 17 bases between the germline ends. Per germline, CDR1 SNHLY and CDR2 FYNNEI. The CDR3 nucleotides read TGTGCCAGCAGAGCACCGGGAACCCAAAGCTACACCTTC. This codes for CASRAPGTQSYTF. The whole variable domain, remainder taken from reference TRBV2 and TRBJ1-2, is EPEVTQTPSHQVTQMGQEVILRCVPISNHLYFYWYRQILGQKVEFLVSFYNNEISEKSEIFDDQFSVERPDGSNFTLKIRSTKLEDSAMYFCASRAPGTQSYTFGSGTRLTVV.

V usage is TRBV14 and J usage is TRBJ2-5; 8 nucleotides match TRBD1. The junction had 3 bases not matched to a gene; V was cut back by 2 bases and J by 1 base. Germline V gives CDR1 SGHDN, CDR2 FVKESK. CDR3 length: 15 amino acids. The DNA for the CDR3 is TGTGCCAGCAGCCAACGGACAGGGCCCCAAGAGACCCAGTACTTC. Protein product: CASSQRTGPQETQYF.